The 11 T cell receptor beta chains presented below share a single source sample, sequenced in a study of Ad26.COV2.S vaccination and SARS-CoV-2 variants. Clones were sequenced by immunoSEQ multiplex PCR, and TCRdb holds only the in-frame ones, with some missing. This sample has more than 120,000 clones, with 86% found just once. Sequences were derived from peripheral blood, sampled after recovery from COVID-19. These receptor sequences come from a human donor who had recovered from COVID-19.

The J gene is TRBJ2-5, the V gene TRBV28; no reliable D call. V lost 3 bases and J lost 0, with 5 bases in between. The CDR3 sequence is 13 residues long. Germline V gene sequence: CDR1 MDHEN, CDR2 SYDVKM. CDR3 in DNA: TGTGCCAGCAGTTTCGTCCACCAAGAGACCCAGTACTTC. Translated: CASSFVHQETQYF.

This chain uses TRBV11-3 with TRBJ2-3, with D perhaps TRBD1 or TRBD2 (5 bases each). The CDR3 runs to 14 residues. Germline values: CDR1 SGHNT, CDR2 YENEEA. Trimming left V 5 bases short and J 4 bases short, with 13 bases between. CDR3: CASSASGTPDTQYF. CDR3 nucleotide sequence: TGTGCCAGCAGCGCCTCCGGGACCCCAGATACGCAGTATTTT.

The chain carries TRBV19 and TRBJ2-6, with D maybe TRBD1 (7 bases). CDR3 length: 16 residues. CDR1 and CDR2 from the germline V gene are LNHDA and SQIVND (reference sequence). V was pared by 2 bases and J by 1 base, with 9 bases between. The CDR3 sequence is CASSIPGGSGANVLTF. CDR3 nucleotide sequence: TGTGCCAGTAGTATACCAGGGGGGTCTGGGGCCAACGTCCTGACTTTC.

The CDR3 reads CASRFGNTIYF. The CDR3 DNA reads as TGTGCCAGCAGATTCGGGAACACCATATATTTT. The chain is built from TRBV12-3 or TRBV12-4 and TRBJ1-3, with D hard to call. The V gene lost 6 bases and the J gene lost 7 bases, with 7 bases spanning the gap. The CDR3 totals 11 residues.

This clone has only one observation. The J gene is TRBJ2-7, the V gene TRBV9, with 7 bases that match TRBD1. This CDR3 comprises 13 residues. Germline lookup yields CDR1 SGDLS and CDR2 YYNGEE. With V trimmed by 3 bases and J by 4 bases, 4 bases remained unmatched. CDR3 region: CASSGGQPYEQYF. CDR3 sequence (DNA): TGTGCCAGCAGCGGGGGACAGCCTTACGAGCAGTACTTC.

This clone was detected only once. The chain couples TRBV7-9 to TRBJ2-7, with 9 bases that match TRBD2. In germline, CDR1 is SEHNR, CDR2 FQNEAQ (reference sequence). V was clipped by 5 bases and J by 0 bases; unmatched bases: 8. The CDR3 sequence is 16 residues long. CDR3 in amino acids: CASSGLAGPSSYEQYF. The CDR3 bases are TGTGCCAGCAGCGGTCTAGCGGGGCCGAGCTCCTACGAGCAGTACTTC.

J is TRBJ1-5 and V is TRBV28; a weak D match, TRBD1 (5 bases). Trimming took 10 bases from V and 5 from J, leaving 18 bases between them. Looked up from germline, CDR1 is MDHEN and CDR2 is SYDVKM. CDR3 length: 14 amino acids. CDR3 bases: TGTGCCATTCACTCGGGGCAGCACCATCAGCCCCAGCATTTT. This encodes CAIHSGQHHQPQHF.

The CDR3 region has the DNA TGTGCCATCCGACAGGGGAACACTGAAGCTTTCTTT. It specifies CAIRQGNTEAFF. The V and J genes are TRBV7-9 and TRBJ1-1; 7 bases are a match to TRBD1. This CDR3 is built from 12 residues. Trimming took 10 bases from V and 1 from J; bases not matched to a gene: 3. The germline V gene encodes CDR1 SEHNR and CDR2 FQNEAQ (reference sequence). The variable domain in full, completed from reference TRBV7-9 and TRBJ1-1, reads DTGVSQNPRHKITKRGQNVTFRCDPISEHNRLYWYRQTLGQGPEFLTYFQNEAQLEKSRLLSDRFSAERPKGSFSTLEIQRTEQGDSAMYLCAIRQGNTEAFFGQGTRLTVV.

The genes are TRBV10-3 and TRBJ1-1; perhaps TRBD1 as D (6 bases). The germline V gene has CDR1 ENHRY and CDR2 SYGVKD. This CDR3 is built from 15 residues. Trimming shortened V by 8 bases and J by 0 bases, and 16 bases separated the two germline ends. CDR3 DNA: TGTGCCATCTCGCGGGACAAAAAGTTGAACACTGAAGCTTTCTTT. Translating gives CAISRDKKLNTEAFF.

This sequence joins TRBV5-4 and TRBJ1-4; the D gene is possibly TRBD1 (5 bases). V was cut by 2 bases and J by 8 bases, with 19 bases left in between. The CDR3 is 16 residues long. Germline lookup yields CDR1 SGHNT and CDR2 YYREEE (reference sequence). CDR3 protein: CASSFGRAGIREKLFF. DNA of the CDR3: TGTGCCAGCAGCTTTGGCAGGGCCGGAATTCGGGAAAAACTGTTTTTT.

J is TRBJ2-1 and V is TRBV4-1; D is undetermined. In germline, CDR1 is MGHRA, CDR2 YSYEKL. There are 14 residues in the CDR3. V was trimmed by 3 bases and J by 7 bases, leaving 13 bases between them. In DNA form, the CDR3 reads TGCGCCAGCAGCCACCCCTCTCGGGTTAATGAGCAGTTCTTC. It translates to CASSHPSRVNEQFF.